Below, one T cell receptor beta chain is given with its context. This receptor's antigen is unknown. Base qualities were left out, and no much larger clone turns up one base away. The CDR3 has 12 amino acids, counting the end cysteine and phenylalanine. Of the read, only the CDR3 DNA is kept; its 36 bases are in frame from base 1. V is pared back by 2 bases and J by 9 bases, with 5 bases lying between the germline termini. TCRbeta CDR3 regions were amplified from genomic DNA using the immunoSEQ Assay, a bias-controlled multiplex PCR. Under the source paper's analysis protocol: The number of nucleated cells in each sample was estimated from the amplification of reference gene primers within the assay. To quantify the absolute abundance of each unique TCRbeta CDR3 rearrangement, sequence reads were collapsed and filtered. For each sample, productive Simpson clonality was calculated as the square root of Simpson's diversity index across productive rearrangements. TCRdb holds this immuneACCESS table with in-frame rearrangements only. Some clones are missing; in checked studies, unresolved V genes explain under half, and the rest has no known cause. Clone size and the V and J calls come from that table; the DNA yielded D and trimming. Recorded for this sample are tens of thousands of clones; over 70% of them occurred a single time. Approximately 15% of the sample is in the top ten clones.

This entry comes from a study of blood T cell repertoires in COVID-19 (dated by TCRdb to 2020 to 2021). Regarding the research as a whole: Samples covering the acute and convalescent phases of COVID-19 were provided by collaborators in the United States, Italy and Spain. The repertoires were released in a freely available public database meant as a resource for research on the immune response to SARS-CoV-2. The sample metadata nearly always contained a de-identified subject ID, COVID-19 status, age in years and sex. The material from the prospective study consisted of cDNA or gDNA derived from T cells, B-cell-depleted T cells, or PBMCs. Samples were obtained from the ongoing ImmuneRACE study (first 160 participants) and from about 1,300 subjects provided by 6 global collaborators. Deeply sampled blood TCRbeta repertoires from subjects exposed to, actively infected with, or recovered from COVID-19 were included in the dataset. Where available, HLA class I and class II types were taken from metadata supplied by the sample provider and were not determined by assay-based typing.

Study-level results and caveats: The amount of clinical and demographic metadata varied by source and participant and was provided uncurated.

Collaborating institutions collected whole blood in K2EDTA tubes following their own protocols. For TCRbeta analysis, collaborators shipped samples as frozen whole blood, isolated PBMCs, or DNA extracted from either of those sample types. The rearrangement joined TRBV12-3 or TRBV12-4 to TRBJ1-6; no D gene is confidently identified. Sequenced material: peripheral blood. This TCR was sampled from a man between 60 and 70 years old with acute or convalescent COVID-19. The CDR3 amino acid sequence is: CASSLNGSPLHF. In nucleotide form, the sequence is TGTGCCAGCAGTTTAAACGGTTCACCCCTCCACTTT.